This TCR beta chain originates from a study of cytomegalovirus exposure and HLA in healthy donors (dated by TCRdb to 2017 to 2019). With regard to the full study: According to an earlier analysis of several hundred of the donors, 150 million to 200 million T cells yielded 90 million to 130 million unique TCR beta sequences and less than 300 Gb of sequence data. Of the roughly 400 genotyped donors, 65% to 90% fell in the genetic ancestry cluster associated with self-reported Caucasian donors. The study was designed to test whether signatures of past pathogen exposure could be identified by cataloging public T cell receptors. Across approximately 400 genotyped donors of the cohort, an average of approximately 240,000 unique TCR beta nucleotide sequences per donor were sequenced, and roughly 18% of those sequences were non-productive. A later analysis re-analyzed previously published TCR beta repertoires from 500 to 700 donors and added high-resolution HLA genotyping to study TCR occurrence patterns. The study used immunosequencing to profile the T cell repertoires of around 600 subjects and linked those repertoires to cytomegalovirus serostatus. Rather than drawing on any new phenotypic data, the later analysis identified candidate immune exposures from TCR beta sequences and the way those sequences occurred across donors. Roughly five DR-DQ haplotypes were handled as single units for association and clustering because linkage in the cohort was strong. An earlier analysis of around 580 of the donors used high-throughput TCR beta sequencing to judge whether each TCR beta V gene segment behaved as functional or pseudogenic. The study combined high-throughput TCR immunosequencing, statistical association of individual TCRs with disease status, and machine learning to predict cytomegalovirus infection status. Every discovery cohort repertoire had been produced on one sequencing platform. An early release that covered some 630 HLA-typed donors contained approximately 300 gigabases of sequencing data and about 93 million unique TCR sequences. Both class I and class II loci were covered by HLA typing, at four-digit resolution. Typing coverage differed by locus: A, B, C, DRB1 and DQB1 were typed in roughly 620-630 donors, DQA1 in 522, DPA1 in some 610, and DPB1 in roughly 450. A later genetic analysis used genome-wide SNP genotypes for about 65% of the 666 donors, treating that subset as a discovery cohort. Donor age, sex, ethnicity and CMV serostatus were compiled together with the repertoire data. Besides the first cohort of roughly 640 subjects, a separate validation cohort made up of over 95 different subjects was used. Overall results and qualifications from the work: The 87-base-pair reads could not distinguish some IMGT-functional V segments, including TRBV6-2 and TRBV6-3, so those segments were excluded. Most TCR sequences were observed very rarely across donors, whereas some public TCRs were present in many individuals. In a later genetic analysis, a missense DCLRE1C variant was associated with V-gene and J-gene trimming of TCR beta chains, and the association was replicated in an independent cohort. According to a later analysis, TCR association rates differed among HLA loci, with DRB1 alleles showing the most associated TCRs and HLA-C alleles showing the fewest. In a later analysis, some 18,000 TCR beta sequences were associated with specific HLA alleles at a false discovery rate of 0.05. A later analysis found that HLA-associated TCR beta chains were more clonally expanded and had lower generation probabilities than equally common non-associated chains. In both the original and validation cohorts, the classifier was reported to diagnose cytomegalovirus status with high specificity and sensitivity. HLA typing was unavailable for some donors at each locus, so association tests used only the typed subset. Only TCR beta chains were sequenced in this cohort, and the absence of alpha or paired-chain data limited detectable features. It was suggested by the authors that the approach could potentially be generalized to other disease states and immunological phenotypes. Strong co-occurrence of HLA alleles, especially DR and DQ, made assigning TCR associations to individual alleles difficult. A few of the identified cytomegalovirus-associated TCR beta chains were confirmed in vitro to be specific for cytomegalovirus antigens. Several of the top co-occurrence clusters appeared to be linked to parvovirus B19, influenza, CMV and Epstein-Barr virus, according to a later analysis. Linkage disequilibrium might explain the correlated functional status among segregating V segments, but an unknown experimental factor could not be excluded. Because counts were too low, about 18 rarely observed V segments, including chromosome 9 orphons, were excluded from the earlier analysis of roughly 580 of the donors. The study listed 170 or so TCR beta chains as associated with cytomegalovirus. According to a later genetic analysis, donors in an Asian-associated ancestry cluster had fewer N-insertions in productive TCRs than the approximately 690-donor mean. The presence/absence analyses assumed that sequencing depth was roughly uniform across donors, and that assumption may not be true. An earlier analysis of approximately 590 of the donors showed that most TCR beta V segments appeared in productive rearrangements either about 90% or about 30% of the time, which broadly matched IMGT annotations. A further reported finding was that TCR beta sequences accurately predicted the HLA-A and HLA-B alleles for most subjects in the first cohort. Most CMV-associated TCR beta chains appeared to be HLA-restricted in a later analysis, and the HLA associations seemed to be driven largely by CMV exposure. A group of highly shared sequence variants was considered likely to be a technical artifact of the sequencing pipeline. The only immune exposure information available for the cohort was CMV serostatus.

Libraries were made using the immunoSEQ multiplex PCR assay. For the multiplex PCR, a mixture combining 60 forward primers for TCR Vbeta segments and 13 reverse primers for TCR Jbeta segments was used. Amplification of the CDR3 region of rearranged TCR beta genes was performed with a multiplex PCR assay on genomic DNA. On the Illumina HiSeq System, the amplified TCR beta libraries were sequenced as 87-base-pair reads. The study's processing was this. A later analysis tallied around 87 million unique TCR beta chains across the 660 or so repertoires, and some 10 million of those chains were shared by two or more donors. Raw reads were error-corrected and collapsed into unique sequences by a nearest-neighbor algorithm in which closely related sequences were merged to remove PCR and sequencing errors. V, D and J gene segments were assigned by aligning CDR3 sequences to IMGT reference sequences. For a sequence to be retained, a match of at least six nucleotides to both a V gene segment and a J gene segment was required. Rearrangements were called productive when the CDR3 lacked stop codons and stayed in frame with V and J; all others were non-productive. CDR3 was defined by IMGT convention, running from the second conserved V-encoded cysteine to the conserved J-encoded phenylalanine. In an earlier analysis of roughly 610 of the donors, sequences lacking an unambiguous match to a single V gene segment were excluded. An earlier analysis of several hundred of the donors classified V segments as functional when productive rearrangements were above 56.7% and as segregating when the standard deviation between donors was above 5%. A statistical classification framework was developed to diagnose cytomegalovirus status using the catalog of TCR beta chain sequences. In a later analysis, V and J genes were assigned by comparing TCR nucleotide sequences against IMGT/GENE-DB human TR gene sequences. A later analysis assigned CDR3 sequences and most-parsimonious VDJ recombination scenarios with the TCRdist pipeline. In a later analysis, every TCR beta chain was defined by the combination of its CDR3 amino acid sequence and its V-gene family, and reads without a unique V-gene family were dropped. A later analysis removed several hundred highly shared, low-generation-probability nucleotide sequences to deal with suspected cross-contamination and a sequencing artifact. For each public chain, a later analysis derived a clonal expansion index from normalized ranks of inferred template counts within each repertoire. In a later analysis, generation probabilities were computed using a VDJ recombination model fitted to out-of-frame rearrangements, and the results were checked against IGoR. In a later analysis, hypergeometric tests were used to score TCR-TCR, TCR-HLA and TCR-CMV co-occurrence, with a repertoire-size bias correction applied to TCR pairs. False discovery rates were estimated in a later analysis by permuting HLA or CMV assignments 20 times. A later analysis grouped co-occurring TCRs with DBSCAN, adding TCRdist sequence similarity when clustering within HLA-allele-positive subsets. Repertoires with fewer than 30,000 or more than 120,000 public chains, plus five repertoires with anomalous nucleotide sharing, were excluded from co-occurrence clustering. TCRdb's version of the immuneACCESS table is confined to in-frame rearrangements and falls short of the full clone set. An unresolved V gene accounts for under half of the shortfall where checked; the remainder is of unknown origin. The V and J calls and clone size come from that table; D and trimming were worked out from the DNA. The sample yields tens of thousands of clones; just over 75% were counted once. The ten largest make up around 3% of the sample.

Turning to this clone: Its antigen is currently not known. No clone much larger than this one lies a single base away; base qualities are absent.

The junction carries 24 bases between V and J, which are trimmed by 5 bases and 0 bases respectively. The germline V gene yields SGHTA for CDR1 and FQGTGA for CDR2. From cysteine to phenylalanine, the CDR3 is 19 amino acids long. Of the read, only the CDR3 DNA is kept; its 57 bases are in frame from base 1. In total, approximately 610 healthy bone marrow donors made up the cohort. Cohort members were all nominally healthy when sampled, although unrecorded immune exposures were likely present. The donor was CMV seropositive and belonged to the group of 250 to 350 seropositive cohort members. A peripheral blood sample was collected from each donor, and TCR beta sequencing was performed on peripheral blood mononuclear cells. The Qiagen DNeasy Blood Extraction Kit was used to extract genomic DNA from the blood cell samples.

The TCR comes from a man between 50 and 59 years old in good health and CMV-seropositive. The sequenced material came from PBMCs. This chain is built from TRBV7-3 and TRBJ2-3; D gene: possibly TRBD2, on 7 matching bases. The nucleotide sequence is given as TGTGCCAGCAGCCCTTTAGGGGGGGGAAAGGGTAAGAGCACAGATACGCAGTATTTT. Its protein reads: CASSPLGGGKGKSTDTQYF.